This entry lists 21 T cell receptor beta chains sequenced from one sample in a study of molecular identifiers for immune sequencing clone quantification. TCRdb independently ran MiXCR on the PCR reads; one entry per CDR3 protein. This sample has hundreds of thousands of distinct CDR3 sequences; roughly 24% occur once, and the top ten carry 0.65% to 0.75%. Input material: naive CD8+ T cells from blood, with Jurkat cell RNA spiked in. The subset: FACS-sorted CD8+CD4-CCR7+CD45RA+ naive T cells. These receptors all stem from a human donor in good health. Some libraries in this study had Jurkat cell RNA spiked in.

A note on this clonotype: Since the CDR3 does not end with the conserved phenylalanine or tryptophan, this likely comes from a read error. The chain carries TRBV18 and TRBJ2-7; no clear D gene. This CDR3 comprises 13 residues. The V gene's germline CDR1 is KGHSH and CDR2 LQKENI. V dropped 1 base and J dropped 6 bases, with 10 bases sitting between them. As DNA, the CDR3 is TGTGCCAGCTCACCACAGCCCGGATCCGAGCAGTACTCC. It is translated as CASSPQPGSEQYS.

This clonotype has only a few counts. The V gene is TRBV4-1, the J gene TRBJ2-3; D call uncertain. V was trimmed by 1 base and J by 2 bases, leaving 7 bases between them. Germline V CDR1 and CDR2: MGHRA, YSYEKL. The CDR3 runs to 14 residues. The CDR3 DNA follows: TGCGCCAGCAGCCAAGGGGTGCTCACAGATACGCAGTATTTT. The encoded protein is CASSQGVLTDTQYF.

Remarks on this clonotype: At one of its ends the junction is not consistent with the germline gene, which may arise from a read error. The rearrangement joins TRBV6-1 to TRBJ2-7; 10 nucleotides line up with TRBD2. CDR3 length: 13 residues. CDR1 and CDR2 (germline): MNHNS, SASEGT. The CDR3 region has the DNA TGTGGCAGCAGTGCTAGCGGGGGTTACGAGCAGTACTTC. Amino acid sequence: CGSSASGGYEQYF.

To note about this clonotype: Possible read error: a much larger clone is one base away. The CDR3 DNA reads TGTGCCTGCAGCGTAGCCAGTCAGGGGTCCGAGCAGTACTTC. It is translated as CACSVASQGSEQYF. The rearrangement joins TRBV9 to TRBJ2-7, with D perhaps matching TRBD1 (6 bases). The CDR3 has 14 residues. Per the germline V gene, CDR1 is SGDLS and CDR2 is YYNGEE.

The chain couples TRBV6-1 to TRBJ2-5; perhaps TRBD1 as D (5 bases). This CDR3 contains 16 residues. The V end lost 4 bases, the J end lost 4 bases, and 19 bases lay between the germline ends. Per germline, CDR1 MNHNS and CDR2 SASEGT. The DNA for the CDR3 is TGTGCCAGCAGTGTAGGAGACAGTTTTGATTCAGAGACCCAGTACTTC. It codes for CASSVGDSFDSETQYF.

At least ten counts were recorded for this clonotype. The chain uses TRBV15 and TRBJ1-1; no reliable D call. Trimming pared 0 bases from V and 5 bases from J, leaving 13 bases between. Germline CDR1 LNHNV, CDR2 YYDKDF (reference sequence). This CDR3 comprises 15 residues. The CDR3 nucleotides read TGTGCCACCAGCAGAGATTTAGGCGGGGTGACTGAAGCTTTCTTT. This gives the protein CATSRDLGGVTEAFF. Together with reference TRBV15 and TRBJ1-1, the CDR3 gives the full variable domain: DAMVIQNPRYQVTQFGKPVTLSCSQTLNHNVMYWYQQKSSQAPKLLFHYYDKDFNNEADTPDNFQSRRPNTSFCFLDIRSPGLGDTAMYLCATSRDLGGVTEAFFGQGTRLTVV.

J is TRBJ2-7 and V is TRBV7-2, with 10 bases that match TRBD1. The CDR3 covers 14 residues. The trim removed 5 bases at V and 4 bases at J, leaving 5 bases unmatched. Per the germline V gene, CDR1 is SGHTA and CDR2 is FQGNSA. Here the CDR3 reads CASSRPGQGYEQYF. CDR3 sequence (DNA): TGTGCCAGCAGCCGCCCGGGACAGGGGTACGAGCAGTACTTC.

This clonotype came up many times. As DNA, the CDR3 is TGCAGCGCCCGGGGCCTTGCGGATACGCAGTATTTT. It specifies CSARGLADTQYF. The rearrangement uses TRBV29-1 and TRBJ2-3; D possibly uses TRBD1 or TRBD2 (5 bases each). In germline, CDR1 is SQVTM, CDR2 ANQGSEA. CDR3 length equals 12 residues. The germline V and J ends were trimmed by 7 bases and 6 bases, with 14 bases remaining between them.

This clonotype was detected ten times or more. The V gene is TRBV5-1, the J gene TRBJ2-7, with D perhaps being TRBD1 or TRBD2 (5 bases each). Germline values: CDR1 SGHRS, CDR2 YFSETQ. V was trimmed by 4 bases and J by 5 bases, leaving 16 bases between them. The CDR3 has 14 amino acids. CDR3 DNA: TGCGCCAGCAGCCCGACGTGGGGGTCCCACGAGCAGTACTTC. Protein sequence: CASSPTWGSHEQYF.

The V gene is TRBV15, the J gene TRBJ1-6; unclear D gene. The germline V gene has CDR1 LNHNV and CDR2 YYDKDF (reference sequence). Deletions cut 1 base from V and 7 bases from J, with 8 bases between. CDR3 length equals 14 residues. CDR3 DNA sequence: TGTGCCACCAGCAGAGGGGCTACGAATTCACCCCTCCACTTT. Translating gives CATSRGATNSPLHF.

This chain links TRBV21-1 with TRBJ2-6; the table assigns TRBD1, which was not confirmed against the DNA. TRBV21-1 corresponds to a pseudogene. The CDR3 extends over 17 amino acids. CDR3 nucleotides: TGTGCCAGCAGCAAGAGGGTCAGGGTCTCTGGGGCCAACGTCCTGACTTTC. As protein: CASSKRVRVSGANVLTF.

The gene calls are TRBV7-2 and TRBJ2-5, with TRBD1 as a possible D gene (6 bases). V lost 2 bases, J lost 7 bases, and 14 bases lay in between. Germline CDR1 SGHTA, CDR2 FQGNSA. The CDR3 runs 14 residues. CDR3 nucleotide sequence: TGTGCCAGCAGCTTACCCATGCGAGGGGGGACCCAGTACTTC. As protein: CASSLPMRGGTQYF.

This clonotype has a count of ten or more. This chain joins TRBV29-1 and TRBJ2-1, with 12 bases lining up with TRBD1. J was trimmed by 9 bases and V by 6 bases; bases with no gene match: 9. This CDR3 comprises 14 residues. From germline, CDR1 is SQVTM and CDR2 ANQGSEA. CDR3 nucleotide sequence: TGCAGCGTACCCGGGGACAGGGGGCTCGGTGAGCAGTTCTTC. Protein product: CSVPGDRGLGEQFF.

With respect to this clonotype: Being one base from a much bigger clone, this may be a read error. As the CDR3 is not closed by the conserved phenylalanine or tryptophan, this likely results from a read error. The V call is TRBV5-1, the J call TRBJ2-7; D might be TRBD2 (6 bases). Germline CDR1 and CDR2: SGHRS and YFSETQ. V was pared by 3 bases and J by 2 bases, with 12 bases between. The CDR3 covers 14 residues. CDR3 sequence (DNA): TGCGCCAGCAGCTCCCGGGGGTCGACCTACGAGCAGTACATC. Residues: CASSSRGSTYEQYI.

This clonotype was counted many times. This chain links TRBV30 with TRBJ1-1, with D uncertain. The length of the CDR3 is 12 residues. Per the germline V gene, CDR1 is GTSNPN and CDR2 is SVGIG (reference sequence). V was clipped by 3 bases and J by 6 bases, with 11 bases between them. DNA for the CDR3: TGTGCCTGGAGGTGGGATTTCTCTGAAGCTTTCTTT. This encodes CAWRWDFSEAFF.

On this clonotype: A much larger clone is a single base away; this may be a read error. The chain carries TRBV20-1 and TRBJ1-4; 9 nucleotides match TRBD1. This CDR3 is built from 18 residues. Germline CDR1 DFQATT, CDR2 SNEGSKA (reference sequence). The CDR3 DNA sequence: TGCAGTGCTAGGGGGACAGGGATTGATATAGCAACTAATGAAAAACTGCTTTTT. Residues: CSARGTGIDIATNEKLLF.

This chain connects TRBV11-2 to TRBJ2-5; possibly TRBD1 or TRBD2 for D (5 bases each). Trimming shortened V by 3 bases and J by 5 bases, and 13 bases separated the two germline ends. The germline V gene has CDR1 SGHAT and CDR2 FQNNGV. CDR3 length: 14 residues. CDR3 DNA: TGTGCCAGCAGCTTCGGGGCCACGGGGGAGACCCAGTACTTC. Encoded protein: CASSFGATGETQYF.

The chain has TRBV29-1 and TRBJ2-3; D ambiguous. The CDR3 extends over 13 amino acids. CDR1 is SQVTM, CDR2 ANQGSEA, per germline. Trimming cost V 4 bases and J 4 bases, with 12 bases left between them. CDR3 nucleotide sequence: TGCAGCGTTGGGGAAGGGTATCCAGATACGCAGTATTTT. It encodes CSVGEGYPDTQYF.

As regards this clonotype: This sequence may be a read error, since a much larger clone differs from it by one base. This chain connects TRBV7-2 to TRBJ2-3; D remains unclear. V lost 6 bases and J 2 bases, leaving 18 bases between the germline ends. There are 16 residues in the CDR3. The germline CDR1 and CDR2 sequences are SGHTA and FQGNSA. The CDR3 spells CASRINGRLYTDTQYF. The CDR3 DNA reads TGTGCCAGCAGGATCAACGGCAGGCTCTACACAGATACGCAGTATTTT.

This clonotype was observed a handful of times. The junction differs from germline at one of its ends, possibly a read error. V gene TRBV6-2 or TRBV6-3 combines with J gene TRBJ1-3; maybe TRBD1 (6 bases). Germline V CDR1 and CDR2: MNHEY, SVGEGT. This CDR3 region has 12 residues. CDR3 bases: TGTGCCAGCAGTATAGGGGGGATCCCGGAGGATTTT. Protein product: CASSIGGIPEDF.

This clonotype was counted between two and nine times. This chain uses TRBV12-3 or TRBV12-4 with TRBJ2-3; 8 bases line up with TRBD1. The junction had 14 bases not matched to a gene; V was cut back by 5 bases and J by 4 bases. The CDR3 spans 17 residues. The DNA for the CDR3 is TGTGCCAGCAGTCAAACGTTTGGCAGGGGGCGTGCAGATACGCAGTATTTT. Its protein is CASSQTFGRGRADTQYF.